This TCR beta chain originates from a study of spatial heterogeneity in lung cancer. Study overall: Consistently, beta-chain sequences turned up in larger numbers than alpha-chain sequences did.

The CDR3 loop spans 12 amino acids. Between the trimmed V and J ends, which lost 7 bases and 4 bases, there was a span of 10 bases. Germline values: CDR1 SNHLY, CDR2 FYNNEI. This sample's time point: sample taken at primary tumor resection. The input material, whole RNA from tumor, nontumor lung or frozen PBMC, was sequenced unsorted. Each molecule of TCR cDNA was tagged with one unique molecular identifier. TCRdb passed the 5' RACE reads through MiXCR, listing each CDR3 protein once. The sample lists around 40,000 distinct CDR3 sequences; around 5.8% were seen once. This TCR came from a male donor with early-stage non-small cell lung cancer. Sequencing used PBMCs, obtained at surgery. The chain recombines TRBV2 with TRBJ1-1; D is perhaps TRBD1 (6 bases). CDR3 sequence reads: CASNPQGTEAFF. Written as DNA, the CDR3 is TGTGCCAGCAATCCACAGGGCACTGAAGCTTTCTTT. The full variable domain, in which reference TRBV2 and TRBJ1-1 provide the parts outside the CDR3, is EPEVTQTPSHQVTQMGQEVILRCVPISNHLYFYWYRQILGQKVEFLVSFYNNEISEKSEIFDDQFSVERPDGSNFTLKIRSTKLEDSAMYFCASNPQGTEAFFGQGTRLTVV.